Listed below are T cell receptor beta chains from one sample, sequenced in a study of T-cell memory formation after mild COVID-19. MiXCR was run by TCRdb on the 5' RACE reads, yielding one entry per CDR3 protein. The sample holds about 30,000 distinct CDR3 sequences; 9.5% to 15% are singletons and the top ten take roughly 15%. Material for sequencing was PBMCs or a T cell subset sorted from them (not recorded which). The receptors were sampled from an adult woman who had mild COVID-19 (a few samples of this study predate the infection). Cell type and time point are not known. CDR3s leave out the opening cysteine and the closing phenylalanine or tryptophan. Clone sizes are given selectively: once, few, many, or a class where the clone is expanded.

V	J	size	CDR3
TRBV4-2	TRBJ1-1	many	ASSQEVRENTEAF
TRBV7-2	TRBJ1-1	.	ASSPNGQTNTEAF
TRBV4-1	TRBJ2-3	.	ASSQETHPSTDTQY
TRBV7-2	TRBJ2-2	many	ASSLTPLRGPFANTGELF
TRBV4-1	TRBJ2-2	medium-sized	ASSQVSSLAGELF
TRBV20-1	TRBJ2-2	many	SARDTSGRAGELF
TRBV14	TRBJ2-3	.	ASSRWTGLTDTQY
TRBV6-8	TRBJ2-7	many	ASSRPRGSYEQY
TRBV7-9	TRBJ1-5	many	ASSLGLHSNQPQH
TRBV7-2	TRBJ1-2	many	ASSLETSYGYT
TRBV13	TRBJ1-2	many	ASSSQGASHYGYT